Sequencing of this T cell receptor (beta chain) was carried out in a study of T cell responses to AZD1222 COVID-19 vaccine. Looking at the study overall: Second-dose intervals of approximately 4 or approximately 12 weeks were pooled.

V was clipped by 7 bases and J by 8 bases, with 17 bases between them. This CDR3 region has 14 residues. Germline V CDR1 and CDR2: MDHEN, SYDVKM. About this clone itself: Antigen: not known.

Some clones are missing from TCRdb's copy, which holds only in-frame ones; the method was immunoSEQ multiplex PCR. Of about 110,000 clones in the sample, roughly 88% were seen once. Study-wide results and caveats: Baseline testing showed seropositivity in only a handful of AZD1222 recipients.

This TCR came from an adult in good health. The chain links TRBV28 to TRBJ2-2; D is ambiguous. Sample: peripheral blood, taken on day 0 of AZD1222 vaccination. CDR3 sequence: CASTSLSPSGELFF. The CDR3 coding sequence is TGTGCCAGCACCTCCTTGTCCCCATCTGGGGAGCTGTTTTTT.